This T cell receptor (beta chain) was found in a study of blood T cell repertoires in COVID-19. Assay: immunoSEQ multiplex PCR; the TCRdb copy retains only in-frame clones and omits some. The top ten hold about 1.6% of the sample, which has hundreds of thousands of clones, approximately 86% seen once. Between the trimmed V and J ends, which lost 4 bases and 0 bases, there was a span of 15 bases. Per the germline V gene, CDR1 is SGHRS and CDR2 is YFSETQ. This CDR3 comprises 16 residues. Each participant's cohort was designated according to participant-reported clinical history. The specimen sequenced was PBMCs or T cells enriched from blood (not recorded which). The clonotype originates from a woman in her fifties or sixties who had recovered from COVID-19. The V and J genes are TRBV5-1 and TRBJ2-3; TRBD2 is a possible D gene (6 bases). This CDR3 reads CASSILLAASTDTQYF. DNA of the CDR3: TGCGCCAGCAGCATTCTCTTAGCGGCAAGCACAGATACGCAGTATTTT.